This TCR beta chain was recovered during a study of cytomegalovirus exposure and HLA in healthy donors. Study as a whole: Clustering assigned 70% to 90% of the 350 to 450 genotyped donors to the Caucasian-associated ancestry cluster.

Germline CDR1 and CDR2: KGHSH and LQKENI. This CDR3 is built from 15 residues. V was shortened by 2 bases and J by 1 base, with 6 bases between the two germline ends. Findings and caveats of the study: In a later analysis, CMV-associated beta chains were mostly HLA-associated, it appeared. High sensitivity and specificity were reportedly achieved when the classifier diagnosed cytomegalovirus status.

Points on this clone: Its specificity is unknown. Different DNA sequences within this sample yield the same CDR3.

Primers for the PCR totalled 60 Vbeta and 13 Jbeta. The table came from immunoSEQ multiplex PCR; TCRdb's copy has only in-frame clones and leaves some out. In the table there are roughly 250,000 clones, under 80% of which are singletons. The clonotype comes from a female donor in good health and CMV-seronegative. Specimen: PBMCs. V usage is TRBV18 and J usage is TRBJ2-6; D call uncertain. The CDR3 sequence is CASSPLSSGANVLTF. The CDR3 nucleotides are TGTGCCAGCTCACCATTGAGTTCTGGGGCCAACGTCCTGACTTTC.